What follows are 22 T cell receptor beta chains derived from one specimen sequenced in a study of OX40 agonist ivuxolimab in advanced cancers. Library prep was done by the immunoSEQ multiplex PCR assay. Drawn from immuneACCESS, this table holds only the in-frame rearrangements with V and J called that TCRdb kept. Clones are partly lost; checked studies trace under half to an unresolved V gene and leave the rest unexplained. The sample has 55,000 to 70,000 clones on record, 70% to 90% of them singletons. The ten largest clones represent under 6.5% of the sample. The input for sequencing was CD4+ or CD8+ T cells sorted from blood, taken in a trial of the OX40 agonist ivuxolimab. These receptors came from an adult with an advanced solid tumor such as melanoma, head and neck, liver or kidney cancer.

This clone was seen a single time. CDR3 nucleotides: TGTGCCAGCAGCTTCCAGGGTCTTGGGGACTACGAGCAGTACTTC. This sequence encodes CASSFQGLGDYEQYF. V is TRBV5-5 and J is TRBJ2-7, with a possible D match to TRBD1 (5 bases). Between the trimmed V and J ends, which lost 2 bases and 3 bases, there was a span of 15 bases. This CDR3 region has 15 residues. Per germline, CDR1 SGHKS and CDR2 YYEKEE (reference sequence).

The chain links TRBV13 to TRBJ2-7; perhaps TRBD1 as D (6 bases). Trimming removed 2 bases at V and 5 bases at J, with 13 bases between. Germline V gene sequence: CDR1 PRHDT, CDR2 FYEKMQ (reference sequence). The CDR3 runs to 14 residues. CDR3 in amino acids: CASSLFRGGNEQYF. CDR3 nucleotide sequence: TGTGCCAGCAGCTTATTCAGGGGTGGGAACGAGCAGTACTTC.

The CDR3 DNA follows: TGCGCCAGCAGCTTGGAGGGGAGGGCGGAGCAGTTCTTC. This codes for CASSLEGRAEQFF. The chain joins TRBV5-1 to TRBJ2-1; 7 nucleotides agree with TRBD2. The J segment lost 10 bases and the V segment lost 0 bases, leaving 4 bases of the junction unmatched. Germline V gene sequence: CDR1 SGHRS, CDR2 YFSETQ. The CDR3 runs to 13 residues.

The chain carries TRBV7-2 and TRBJ2-7; 7 nucleotides align to TRBD1. The CDR3 spans 13 residues. Unmatched junction bases numbered 2, after V lost 5 bases and J lost 1 base. Germline lookup yields CDR1 SGHTA and CDR2 FQGNSA. CDR3 protein: CASSRDRSYEQYF. The CDR3 nucleotides are TGTGCCAGCAGCCGGGACAGATCCTACGAGCAGTACTTC. Based on the CDR3 plus reference TRBV7-2 and TRBJ2-7, the full variable domain is GAGVSQSPSNKVTEKGKDVELRCDPISGHTALYWYRQSLGQGLEFLIYFQGNSAPDKSGLPSDRFSAERTGGSVSTLTIQRTQQEDSAVYLCASSRDRSYEQYFGPGTRLTVT.

V gene TRBV25-1 combines with J gene TRBJ1-5; 11 bases fit TRBD1. With V trimmed by 4 bases and J by 2 bases, 1 base remained unmatched. Germline CDR1 MGHDK, CDR2 SYGVNS. The CDR3 loop spans 15 amino acids. CDR3 in amino acids: CASSGTGGGNQPQHF. CDR3 coding DNA: TGTGCCAGCAGTGGGACAGGGGGCGGCAATCAGCCCCAGCATTTT.

The chain combines TRBV9 with TRBJ1-2; 7 bases line up with TRBD1. The CDR3 totals 14 residues. Germline CDR1 SGDLS, CDR2 YYNGEE. The V and J ends lost 5 bases and 0 bases, in that order; junction bases with no gene match: 4. The CDR3 DNA follows: TGTGCCAGCAGGCCCCAGGGGGCTAACTATGGCTACACCTTC. The encoded protein is CASRPQGANYGYTF.

This chain uses TRBV7-9 with TRBJ1-1; TRBD1 matches at 9 bases. This CDR3 comprises 15 residues. V gave up 5 bases and J gave up 5 bases; unmatched junction bases: 9. CDR1 SEHNR and CDR2 FQNEAQ come from the germline V gene (reference sequence). The DNA of the CDR3 is TGTGCCAGCAGCGCCGGGACAGGGTTCGTAACTGAAGCTTTCTTT. It translates to CASSAGTGFVTEAFF.

This clone has only a few counts. CDR3 in DNA: TGCGCCAGCAGCCATGGCGAAAATTCACCCCTCCACTTT. Protein product: CASSHGENSPLHF. V and J are TRBV4-1 and TRBJ1-6; D unresolved. The germline V and J ends were trimmed by 3 bases and 7 bases, with 7 bases remaining between them. CDR3 length: 13 amino acids. From germline, CDR1 is MGHRA and CDR2 YSYEKL.

This chain links TRBV9 with TRBJ2-1; 10 bases line up with TRBD2. This CDR3 contains 17 residues. V gave up 4 bases and J gave up 2 bases; unmatched junction bases: 9. The germline CDR1 and CDR2 sequences are SGDLS and YYNGEE. This chain's CDR3 is CASSSTSGAFPYNEQFF. The CDR3 DNA reads as TGTGCCAGCAGCTCCACTAGCGGGGCATTTCCCTACAATGAGCAGTTCTTC.

The J gene is TRBJ1-2, the V gene TRBV6-4, with 10 bases fitting TRBD1. The trim removed 6 bases at V and 1 base at J, leaving 5 bases unmatched. The CDR3 covers 15 residues. CDR1 is MRHNA, CDR2 SNTAGT, per germline. The CDR3 sequence: CASRGGTGDNYGYTF. As DNA, the CDR3 is TGTGCCAGCAGGGGAGGGACAGGGGATAACTATGGCTACACCTTC.

The V gene is TRBV6-5, the J gene TRBJ2-1; no firm D call. There are 13 residues in the CDR3. V shed 2 bases and J shed 3 bases, with 5 bases lying between them. The V gene's germline CDR1 is MNHEY and CDR2 SVGAGI. CDR3 loop: CASSYQLYNEQFF. CDR3 DNA sequence: TGTGCCAGCAGTTACCAGCTCTACAATGAGCAGTTCTTC.

The chain carries TRBV25-1 and TRBJ2-3, with 10 bases fitting TRBD2. This CDR3 region has 16 residues. CDR1 and CDR2 from the germline V gene are MGHDK and SYGVNS. Trimming cost V 6 bases and J 2 bases; bases outside gene matches: 8. The CDR3 loop reads CASSAWTSGNTDTQYF. In DNA, the CDR3 is TGTGCCAGCAGCGCCTGGACTAGCGGAAACACAGATACGCAGTATTTT.

This clone was observed a handful of times. The chain uses TRBV2 and TRBJ1-2; the D is unclear. This CDR3 spans 12 amino acids. From germline, CDR1 is SNHLY and CDR2 FYNNEI. The ends were cut back, 8 bases at V and 3 bases at J, with 10 bases in the middle. The CDR3 is CASRLGDYGYTF. CDR3 DNA sequence: TGTGCCAGCCGACTCGGGGACTATGGCTACACCTTC.

About this clone: Its ends do not fully match the called genes, so a read error is possible. This chain links TRBV10-3 with TRBJ1-5, with D maybe TRBD1 (5 bases). Germline-derived CDR1 and CDR2 are ENHRY and SYGVKD. This CDR3 spans 17 amino acids. CDR3 in DNA: TGTGCCAGCAGTTACGACTCGGACCACAGGTGGGGTCAGCCCCAGCATTTT. Translating it yields CASSYDSDHRWGQPQHF.

The chain couples TRBV30 to TRBJ2-7; TRBD1 aligns across 8 bases. Germline V gene lookup returns CDR1 GTSNPN and CDR2 SVGIG (reference sequence). The CDR3 has 15 amino acids. V shed 0 bases, J shed 2 bases, and the junction held 6 bases outside the gene matches. The CDR3 coding sequence is TGTGCCTGGAGTGTACTGGACAGGGTGACCTACGAGCAGTACTTC. Its protein product is CAWSVLDRVTYEQYF.

The count of this clone is one. The rearrangement links TRBV6-5 to TRBJ1-1, with D possibly matching TRBD1 (5 bases). The ends were cut back, 7 bases at V and 1 base at J, with 13 bases in the middle. Germline V gives CDR1 MNHEY, CDR2 SVGAGI. This CDR3 is built from 14 residues. CDR3 amino acids: CASIAGRQNTEAFF. CDR3 sequence (DNA): TGTGCCAGCATCGCGGGACGCCAGAACACTGAAGCTTTCTTT.

The chain is built from TRBV7-2 and TRBJ2-5; D perhaps matches TRBD1 (5 bases). This CDR3 region has 13 residues. Trimming took off 4 bases at V and 4 bases at J, with 10 bases between the two ends. Germline values: CDR1 SGHTA, CDR2 FQGNSA. The CDR3 region is CASSSNRLETQYF. The CDR3 DNA is TGTGCCAGCAGCTCGAACAGGCTAGAGACCCAGTACTTC.

The V and J genes are TRBV7-2 and TRBJ1-2; no clear D. Trimming stripped 5 bases from V and 6 bases from J, with 16 bases between. This CDR3 has 14 amino acids. Germline lookup yields CDR1 SGHTA and CDR2 FQGNSA. The DNA for the CDR3 is TGTGCCAGCAGCCAAGACCTCCTCGTCGATGGCTACACCTTC. The encoded protein is CASSQDLLVDGYTF. Full variable domain (remainder filled in from reference TRBV7-2 and TRBJ1-2): GAGVSQSPSNKVTEKGKDVELRCDPISGHTALYWYRQSLGQGLEFLIYFQGNSAPDKSGLPSDRFSAERTGGSVSTLTIQRTQQEDSAVYLCASSQDLLVDGYTFGSGTRLTVV.

The chain carries TRBV5-6 and TRBJ2-4; tentatively, D is TRBD1 or TRBD2 (5 bases each). The germline V gene encodes CDR1 SGHDT and CDR2 YYEEEE. Trimming left V 4 bases short and J 1 base short, with 15 bases between. The CDR3 is 16 amino acids. CDR3 sequence: CASSRIAGTAKNIQYF. The CDR3 DNA reads TGTGCCAGCAGCCGAATAGCAGGGACGGCCAAAAACATTCAGTACTTC.

This CDR3 is CASSLDPGTSTDTQYF. CDR3 in DNA: TGCGCCAGCAGCTTGGATCCAGGGACTAGCACAGATACGCAGTATTTT. The chain couples TRBV5-1 to TRBJ2-3; tentatively, D is TRBD2 (6 bases). This CDR3 comprises 16 residues. The germline gives CDR1 SGHRS, CDR2 YFSETQ. V was clipped by 0 bases and J by 0 bases, with 11 bases between them.

The gene calls are TRBV30 and TRBJ2-6, with D uncertain. The length of the CDR3 is 14 residues. Trimming took 5 bases from V and 1 from J, leaving 9 bases between them. Germline CDR1 reads GTSNPN; CDR2 reads SVGIG (reference sequence). The CDR3 region is CAWADLSGANVLTF. The CDR3 bases are TGTGCCTGGGCAGACCTTTCTGGGGCCAACGTCCTGACTTTC.

In DNA form, the CDR3 reads TGTGCCATCAGCGGACAGGGCTACGAGCAGTACTTC. It yields the protein CAISGQGYEQYF. The chain joins TRBV10-3 to TRBJ2-7, with 8 bases lining up with TRBD1. Germline-derived CDR1 and CDR2 are ENHRY and SYGVKD. V trimming: 6 bases; J trimming: 3 bases; junction bases outside the gene matches: 1. The CDR3 runs to 12 residues.